These T cell receptor beta chains were read from a single sample in a study of blood T cell repertoires in COVID-19. TCRdb's copy holds only in-frame clones and misses some; the assay was immunoSEQ multiplex PCR. This sample carries over 250,000 clones, about 92% of them seen once, and the ten largest clones take about 2.4%. Material: PBMCs or T cells enriched from blood (not recorded which). These receptors all stem from a man in his 60s who had recovered from COVID-19. The CDR3 runs from the conserved cysteine through the conserved F or W. A D gene is named only where the DNA matches it firmly. Clone size is stated in some rows and not others, as once, few, many or a class when expanded.

J | D | V | size | CDR3 | DNA
TRBJ1-1 | NA | TRBV10-3 | NA | CAISESGVGAFF | TGTGCCATCAGTGAGTCAGGGGTTGGAGCTTTCTTT
TRBJ1-1 | NA | TRBV6-6 | NA | CASSYLDGTEAFF | TGTGCCAGCAGTTACTTAGACGGGACTGAAGCTTTCTTT
TRBJ1-2 | NA | TRBV2 | NA | CASSGDIFSNTF | TGTGCCAGCTCCGGCGACATATTCAGCAACACCTTC
TRBJ2-2 | NA | TRBV5-1 | NA | CASFEMGGQTGELFF | TGCGCCAGCTTTGAAATGGGGGGTCAGACCGGGGAGCTGTTTTTT
TRBJ2-5 | NA | TRBV3-1/TRBV3-2 | NA | CASSPGAGVETQYF | TGTGCCAGCAGCCCAGGGGCCGGAGTTGAGACCCAGTACTTC
TRBJ1-2 | TRBD1 | TRBV19 | once | CASSTPGTGSFHGYTF | TGTGCCAGTAGTACTCCCGGGACAGGCTCGTTCCATGGCTACACCTTC
TRBJ2-1 | NA | TRBV3-1/TRBV3-2 | NA | CASSQVYRSSMNEQFF | TGTGCCAGCAGCCAAGTATATAGATCAAGCATGAATGAGCAGTTCTTC
TRBJ2-1 | NA | TRBV5-1 | NA | CASSLGLYYNEQFF | TGCGCCAGCAGCTTGGGACTTTATTACAATGAGCAGTTCTTC
TRBJ1-6 | TRBD1 | TRBV4-1 | NA | CASSPQGDSPLHF | TGCGCCAGCAGCCCGCAGGGGGATTCACCCCTCCACTTT
TRBJ1-1 | NA | TRBV27 | once | CASILKTTGANTEAFF | TGTGCCAGCATCCTAAAGACGACAGGAGCCAACACTGAAGCTTTCTTT
TRBJ2-1 | TRBD2 | TRBV11-2 | NA | CASSLETSRHNEQFF | TGTGCCAGCAGCTTGGAGACTAGCAGACACAATGAGCAGTTCTTC
TRBJ2-5 | NA | TRBV4-1 | NA | CASSQDVAGATETQYF | TGCGCCAGCAGCCAAGACGTGGCGGGGGCGACGGAGACCCAGTACTTC
TRBJ2-7 | TRBD1 | TRBV25-1 | few | CASSARPGQGSSYEQYF | TGTGCCAGCAGTGCCAGGCCGGGACAGGGGAGCTCCTACGAGCAGTACTTC
TRBJ1-5 | NA | TRBV6-5 | once | CASSIGSLQPQHF | TGTGCCAGCAGTATAGGGAGTTTACAGCCCCAGCATTTT
TRBJ1-1 | NA | TRBV10-3 | NA | CAMKGVSTEAFF | TGTGCCATGAAGGGGGTTAGCACTGAAGCTTTCTTT
TRBJ1-2 | NA | TRBV7-2 | NA | CASSPGGANYGYTF | TGTGCCAGCAGCCCTGGGGGGGCGAACTATGGCTACACCTTC
TRBJ2-1 | NA | TRBV13 | NA | CASSTPGLSSYNEQFF | TGTGCCAGCAGCACGCCGGGACTGAGCTCCTACAATGAGCAGTTCTTC
TRBJ1-1 | NA | TRBV2 | NA | CASSPRLRMNTEAFF | TGTGCCAGCAGTCCAAGACTCAGAATGAACACTGAAGCTTTCTTT
TRBJ1-2 | TRBD1 | TRBV7-9 | once | CASSLGQGSPPGGYTF | TGTGCCAGCAGCTTAGGACAGGGTTCCCCCCCGGGCGGCTACACCTTC
TRBJ2-1 | NA | TRBV7-6 | NA | CASSQNQGTEQFF | TGTGCCAGCAGCCAAAACCAGGGTACTGAGCAGTTCTTC
TRBJ2-3 | NA | TRBV7-8 | NA | CASSLDRKENGNTQYF | TGTGCCAGCAGCTTGGACCGAAAGGAGAACGGGAATACGCAGTATTTT
TRBJ2-5 | NA | TRBV19 | NA | CASSIPGAETQYF | TGTGCCAGTAGTATACCAGGGGCTGAGACCCAGTACTTC